This T cell receptor beta chain was recorded in a study of shared clonotypes between healthy human individuals. Study-level points and caveats: Some clonotypes were shared by all four sorted-subset donors, while others were not shared. The non-shared ones had lower generation probabilities than the shared ones.

The table came from immunoSEQ multiplex PCR; TCRdb's copy has only in-frame clones and leaves some out. The sample includes some 500,000 clones, around 96% of them seen just once. Trimming cost V 2 bases and J 6 bases, with 8 bases left between them. The CDR3 contains 12 residues. Germline V gives CDR1 KGHSH, CDR2 LQKENI. Regarding this clone: As yet, its antigen is unknown.

This receptor was identified in a woman in her twenties or thirties in good health. V is TRBV18 and J is TRBJ2-7; perhaps TRBD1 as D (6 bases). Source material: naive CD4+ T cells sorted from blood. Subset: CD45RA+ positively selected. CDR3 bases: TGTGCCAGCTCACCAAACAGGGCCGAGCAGTACTTC. Its translation: CASSPNRAEQYF. The entire variable domain, with the rest obtained from reference TRBV18 and TRBJ2-7, is as follows: NAGVMQNPRHLVRRRGQEARLRCSPMKGHSHVYWYRQLPEEGLKFMVYLQKENIIDESGMPKERFSAEFPKEGPSILRIQQVVRGDSAAYFCASSPNRAEQYFGPGTRLTVT.